This T cell receptor beta chain emerged from a study of CD4 T cells in relation to SARS-CoV-2 and coronaviruses. This CDR3 has 13 amino acids. V was shortened by 5 bases and J by 10 bases, with 15 bases between the two germline ends. Germline values: CDR1 GTSNPN, CDR2 SVGIG (reference sequence). Before the COVID-19 pandemic, during about 2011-2018, CD4+ T cells were taken from unexposed donors. The cells were cultured for 9 to 11 days before CD4+ T cells were isolated. Unexposed-donor CD4+ T cells were probed with SARS-CoV-2 S/N and four cold-coronavirus spikes, cells permitting. Generated by immunoSEQ multiplex PCR, the TCRdb table keeps only in-frame clones and is missing some. The data contain tens of thousands of clones, 60% to 80% of them singletons. On this clone itself: Its antigen is undetermined.

This receptor was identified in a human donor in good health. Sequenced sample: CD4+ T cells from PBMCs, cultured in vitro. V is TRBV30 and J is TRBJ1-6; tentatively, D is TRBD1 (5 bases). This CDR3 reads CAWGDRKTSPLHF. The CDR3 coding sequence is TGTGCCTGGGGGGACCGAAAGACGTCACCCCTCCACTTT.